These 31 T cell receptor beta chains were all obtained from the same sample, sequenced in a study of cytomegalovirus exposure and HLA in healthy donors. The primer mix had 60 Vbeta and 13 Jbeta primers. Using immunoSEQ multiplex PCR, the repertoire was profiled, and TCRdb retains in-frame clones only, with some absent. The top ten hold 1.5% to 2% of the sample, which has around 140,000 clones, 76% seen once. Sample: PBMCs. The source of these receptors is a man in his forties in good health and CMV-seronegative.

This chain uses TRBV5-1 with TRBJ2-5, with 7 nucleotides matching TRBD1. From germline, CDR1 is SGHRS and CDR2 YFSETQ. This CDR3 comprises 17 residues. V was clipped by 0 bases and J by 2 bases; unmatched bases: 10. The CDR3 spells CASSLGTGEGVQETQYF. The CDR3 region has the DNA TGCGCCAGCAGCTTGGGCACAGGGGAAGGGGTTCAAGAGACCCAGTACTTC.

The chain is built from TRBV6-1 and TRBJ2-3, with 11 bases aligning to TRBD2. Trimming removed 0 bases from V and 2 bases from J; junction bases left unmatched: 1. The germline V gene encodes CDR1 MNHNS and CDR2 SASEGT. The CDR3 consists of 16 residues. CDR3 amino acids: CASSEASGGATDTQYF. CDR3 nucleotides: TGTGCCAGCAGTGAAGCTAGCGGGGGGGCCACAGATACGCAGTATTTT.

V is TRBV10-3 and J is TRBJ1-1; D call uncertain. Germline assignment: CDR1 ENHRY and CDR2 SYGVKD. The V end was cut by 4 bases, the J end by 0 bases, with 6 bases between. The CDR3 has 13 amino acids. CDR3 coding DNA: TGTGCCATCAGTGGCACAGTGAACACTGAAGCTTTCTTT. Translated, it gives CAISGTVNTEAFF.

In DNA form, the CDR3 reads TGTGCCAGCAGCGGGAGGATCCAAGAGACCCAGTACTTC. Translated, it gives CASSGRIQETQYF. The chain couples TRBV14 to TRBJ2-5; tentative D call: TRBD2 (6 bases). Germline CDR1 and CDR2: SGHDN and FVKESK. The CDR3 is 13 residues long. Trimming stripped 5 bases from V and 1 base from J, with 8 bases between.

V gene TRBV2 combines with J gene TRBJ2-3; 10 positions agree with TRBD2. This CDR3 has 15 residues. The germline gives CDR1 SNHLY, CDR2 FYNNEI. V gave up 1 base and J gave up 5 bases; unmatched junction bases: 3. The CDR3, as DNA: TGTGCCAGCAGTGAAGAGGTAGCGGGAGGAGATACGCAGTATTTT. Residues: CASSEEVAGGDTQYF.

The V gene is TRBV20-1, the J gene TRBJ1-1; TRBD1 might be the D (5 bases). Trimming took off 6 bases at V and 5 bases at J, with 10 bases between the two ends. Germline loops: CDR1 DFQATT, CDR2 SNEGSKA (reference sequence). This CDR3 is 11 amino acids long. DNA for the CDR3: TGCAGTGCCCTCCCAGGGACTGAAGCTTTCTTT. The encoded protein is CSALPGTEAFF.

As DNA, the CDR3 is TGTGCCAGCAGCCAAGGGACAGACAGATACTCCTACGAGCAGTACTTC. As protein: CASSQGTDRYSYEQYF. The chain joins TRBV11-2 to TRBJ2-5; 7 bases fit TRBD1. TRBJ2-7 matches the DNA end more closely, so the J call is doubtful. From germline, CDR1 is SGHAT and CDR2 FQNNGV. CDR3 length: 16 residues.

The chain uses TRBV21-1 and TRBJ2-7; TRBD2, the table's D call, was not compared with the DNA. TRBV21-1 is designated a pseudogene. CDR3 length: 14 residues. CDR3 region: CASSKVPVPYEQYF. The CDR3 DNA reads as TGTGCCAGCAGCAAAGTACCGGTACCCTACGAGCAGTACTTC.

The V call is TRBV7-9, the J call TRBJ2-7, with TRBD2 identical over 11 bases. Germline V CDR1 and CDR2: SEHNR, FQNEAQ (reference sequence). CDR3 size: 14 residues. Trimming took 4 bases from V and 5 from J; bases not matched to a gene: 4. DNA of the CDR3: TGTGCCAGCAGCTCACTAGCGGGGGCTAACGAGCAGTACTTC. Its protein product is CASSSLAGANEQYF.

The CDR3 DNA follows: TGTGCCAGCACTTCATCGGACAGGGTTACCACTGAAGCTTTCTTT. This sequence encodes CASTSSDRVTTEAFF. The rearrangement links TRBV19 to TRBJ1-1, with 8 bases aligning to TRBD1. The CDR3 is 15 amino acids. With V trimmed by 9 bases and J by 4 bases, 13 bases remained unmatched. The germline CDR1 and CDR2 sequences are LNHDA and SQIVND (reference sequence).

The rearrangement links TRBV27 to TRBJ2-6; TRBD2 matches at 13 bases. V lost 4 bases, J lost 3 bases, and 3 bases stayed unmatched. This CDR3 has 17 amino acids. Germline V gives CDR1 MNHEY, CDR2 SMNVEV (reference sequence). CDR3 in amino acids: CASSYGLAGVGANVLTF. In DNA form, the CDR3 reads TGTGCCAGCAGTTACGGACTAGCGGGGGTTGGGGCCAACGTCCTGACTTTC.

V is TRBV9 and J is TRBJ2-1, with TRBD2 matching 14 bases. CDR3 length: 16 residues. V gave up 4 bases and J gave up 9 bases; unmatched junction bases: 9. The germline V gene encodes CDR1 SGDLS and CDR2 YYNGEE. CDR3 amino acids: CASSQTSGRVPLEQFF. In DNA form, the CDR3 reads TGTGCCAGCAGCCAGACTAGCGGGAGGGTCCCCCTTGAGCAGTTCTTC. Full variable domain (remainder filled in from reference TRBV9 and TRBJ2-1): DSGVTQTPKHLITATGQRVTLRCSPRSGDLSVYWYQQSLDQGLQFLIQYYNGEERAKGNILERFSAQQFPDLHSELNLSSLELGDSALYFCASSQTSGRVPLEQFFGPGTRLTVL.

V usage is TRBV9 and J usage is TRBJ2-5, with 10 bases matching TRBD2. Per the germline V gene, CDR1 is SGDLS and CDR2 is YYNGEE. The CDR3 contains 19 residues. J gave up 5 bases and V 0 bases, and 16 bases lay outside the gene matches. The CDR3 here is CASSVDPIITSGDRETQYF. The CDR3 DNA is TGTGCCAGCAGCGTAGATCCTATAATTACTAGCGGGGATCGGGAGACCCAGTACTTC.

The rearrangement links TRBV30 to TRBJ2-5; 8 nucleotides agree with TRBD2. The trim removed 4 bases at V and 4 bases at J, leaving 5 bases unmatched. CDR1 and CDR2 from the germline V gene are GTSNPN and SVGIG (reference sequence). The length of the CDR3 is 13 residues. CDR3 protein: CAWNGGGLETQYF. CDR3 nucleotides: TGTGCCTGGAATGGCGGGGGGCTAGAGACCCAGTACTTC.

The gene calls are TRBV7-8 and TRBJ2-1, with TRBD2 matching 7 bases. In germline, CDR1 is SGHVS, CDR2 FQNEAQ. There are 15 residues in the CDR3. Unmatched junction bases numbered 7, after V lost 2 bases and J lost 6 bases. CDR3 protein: CASSLRWEGLNEQFF. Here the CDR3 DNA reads TGTGCCAGCAGCTTACGGTGGGAGGGCCTCAATGAGCAGTTCTTC.

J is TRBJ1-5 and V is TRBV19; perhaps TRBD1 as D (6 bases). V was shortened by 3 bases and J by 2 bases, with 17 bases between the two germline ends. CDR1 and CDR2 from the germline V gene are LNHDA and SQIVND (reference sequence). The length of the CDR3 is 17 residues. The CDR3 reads CASSIGPQGGGNQPQHF. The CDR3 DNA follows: TGTGCCAGTAGTATTGGGCCACAGGGTGGGGGCAATCAGCCCCAGCATTTT.

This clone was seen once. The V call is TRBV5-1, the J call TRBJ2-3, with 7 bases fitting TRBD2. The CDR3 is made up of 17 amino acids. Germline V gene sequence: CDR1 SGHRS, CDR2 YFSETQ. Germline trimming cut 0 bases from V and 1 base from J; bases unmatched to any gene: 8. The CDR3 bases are TGCGCCAGCAGCTTGGCCAGTGGGAGGGGTGGCACAGATACGCAGTATTTT. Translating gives CASSLASGRGGTDTQYF.

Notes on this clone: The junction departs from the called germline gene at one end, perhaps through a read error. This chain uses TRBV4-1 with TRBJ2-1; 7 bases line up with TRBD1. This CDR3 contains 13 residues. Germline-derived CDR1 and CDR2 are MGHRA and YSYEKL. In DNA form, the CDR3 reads TGCGCCAGCAGCGAAGACAGGGTCTATGAGCAGTTCTTC. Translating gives CASSEDRVYEQFF.

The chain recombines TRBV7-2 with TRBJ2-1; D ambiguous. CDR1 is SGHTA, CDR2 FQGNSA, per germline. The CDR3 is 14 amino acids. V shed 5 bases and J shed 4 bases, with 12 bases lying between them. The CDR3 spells CASSPAAGYNEQFF. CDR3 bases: TGTGCCAGCAGCCCAGCCGCCGGGTACAATGAGCAGTTCTTC.

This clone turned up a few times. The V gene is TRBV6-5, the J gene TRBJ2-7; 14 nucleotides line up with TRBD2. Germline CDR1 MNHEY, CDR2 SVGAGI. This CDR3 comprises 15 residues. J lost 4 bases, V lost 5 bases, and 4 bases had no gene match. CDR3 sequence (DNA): TGTGCCAGCAGTCTGGGACTAGCGGGAGTTTACGAGCAGTACTTC. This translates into CASSLGLAGVYEQYF.

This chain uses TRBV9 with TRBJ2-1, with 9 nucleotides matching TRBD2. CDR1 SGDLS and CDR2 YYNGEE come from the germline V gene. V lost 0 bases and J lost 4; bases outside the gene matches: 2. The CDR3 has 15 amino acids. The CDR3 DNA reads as TGTGCCAGCAGCGTAGGCGGGGGGGCGTACAATGAGCAGTTCTTC. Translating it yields CASSVGGGAYNEQFF.

CDR3 in DNA: TGTGCCAGCAGAAGGGACTTCTACGAGCAGTACTTC. Protein: CASRRDFYEQYF. The chain employs TRBV6-1 and TRBJ2-7, with D possibly being TRBD2 (6 bases). The germline gives CDR1 MNHNS, CDR2 SASEGT. The CDR3 totals 12 residues. Trimming pared 6 bases from V and 3 bases from J, leaving 9 bases between.

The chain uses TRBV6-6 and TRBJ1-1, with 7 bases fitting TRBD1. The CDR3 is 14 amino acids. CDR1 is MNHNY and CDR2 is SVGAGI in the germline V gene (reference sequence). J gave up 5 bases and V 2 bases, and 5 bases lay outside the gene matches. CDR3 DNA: TGTGCCAGCAGTTACGAACAGGGGAATACTGAAGCTTTCTTT. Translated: CASSYEQGNTEAFF.

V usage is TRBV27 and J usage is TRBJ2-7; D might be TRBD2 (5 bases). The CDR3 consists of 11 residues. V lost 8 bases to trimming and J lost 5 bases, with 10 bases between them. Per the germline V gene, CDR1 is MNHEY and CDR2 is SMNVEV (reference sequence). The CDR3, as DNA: TGTGCCAGCGGGAGTAGCAACGAGCAGTACTTC. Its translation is CASGSSNEQYF.

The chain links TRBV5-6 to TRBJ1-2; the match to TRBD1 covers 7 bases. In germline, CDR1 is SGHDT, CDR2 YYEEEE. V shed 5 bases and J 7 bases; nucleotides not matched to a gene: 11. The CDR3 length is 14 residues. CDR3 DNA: TGTGCCAGCAGTTGGCCGGGACAGCTGGTTGGCTACACCTTC. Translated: CASSWPGQLVGYTF.

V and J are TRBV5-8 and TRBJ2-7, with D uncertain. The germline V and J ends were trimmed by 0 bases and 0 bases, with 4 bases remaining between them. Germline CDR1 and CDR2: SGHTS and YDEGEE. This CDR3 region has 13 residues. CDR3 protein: CASSLGHSYEQYF. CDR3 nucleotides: TGTGCCAGCAGCTTGGGGCACTCCTACGAGCAGTACTTC.

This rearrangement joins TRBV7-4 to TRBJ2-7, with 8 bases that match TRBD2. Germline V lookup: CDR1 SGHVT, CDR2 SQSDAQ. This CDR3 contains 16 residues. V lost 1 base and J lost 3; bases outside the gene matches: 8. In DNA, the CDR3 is TGTGCCAGCAGCTTAGGGCGAACGGGAGGGGACTACGAGCAGTACTTC. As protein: CASSLGRTGGDYEQYF.

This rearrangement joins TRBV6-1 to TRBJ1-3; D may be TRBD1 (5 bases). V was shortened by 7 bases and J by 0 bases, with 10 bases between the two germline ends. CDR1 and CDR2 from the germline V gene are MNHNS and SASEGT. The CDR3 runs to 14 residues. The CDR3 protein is CASTEQVSGNTIYF. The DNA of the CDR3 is TGTGCCAGCACCGAACAGGTCTCTGGAAACACCATATATTTT.

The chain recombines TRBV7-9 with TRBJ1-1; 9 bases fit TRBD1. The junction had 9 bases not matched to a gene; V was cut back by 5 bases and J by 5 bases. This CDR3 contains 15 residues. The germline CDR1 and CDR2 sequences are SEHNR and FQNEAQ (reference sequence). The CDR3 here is CASSHLYDRGTEAFF. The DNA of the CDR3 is TGTGCCAGCAGCCACCTCTACGACAGGGGGACTGAAGCTTTCTTT.

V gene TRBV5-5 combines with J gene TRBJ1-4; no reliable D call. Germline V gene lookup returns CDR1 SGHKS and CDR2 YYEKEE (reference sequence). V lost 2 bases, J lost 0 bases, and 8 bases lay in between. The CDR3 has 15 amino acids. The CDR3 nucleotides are TGTGCCAGCAGCTTAGCCGGGGCAACTAATGAAAAACTGTTTTTT. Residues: CASSLAGATNEKLFF.

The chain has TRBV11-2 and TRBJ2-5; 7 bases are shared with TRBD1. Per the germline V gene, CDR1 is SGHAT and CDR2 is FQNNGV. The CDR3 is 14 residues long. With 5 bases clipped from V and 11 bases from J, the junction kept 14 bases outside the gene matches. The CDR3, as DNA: TGTGCCAGCAGCCGATCGACAGGGCCGGAGGAGCAGTACTTC. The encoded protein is CASSRSTGPEEQYF.